A selection of T cell receptor beta chains follows, all from one sample in a study of regulatory T cells in long-lasting Graves disease. TCRdb used MiXCR to reprocess the multiplex PCR reads, holding one entry per CDR3 protein. The top ten clones hold about a quarter of a sample with roughly 400,000 distinct CDR3 sequences, 15% to 20% of them seen once. The sample was also linked to a second study, of T cells in Graves' hyperthyroidism and ophthalmopathy.

Sequenced material: peripheral blood mononuclear cells (PBMCs), taken at new diagnosis, from a patient treated with antithyroid drugs. Receptors were obtained from a young woman with Graves disease. Both conserved end residues are part of each CDR3. D genes are given only for firm matches. Clone size is not always given. Where it is, it says once, few, many or a class for expanded clones.

TRBJ2-2	many	TRBV2	-	13	CASGDGNTGELFF	TGTGCCAGCGGGGACGGGAACACCGGGGAGCTGTTTTTT
TRBJ1-1	many	TRBV7-8	-	13	CASSLDLGTEAFF	TGTGCCAGCAGCTTAGACTTAGGCACTGAAGCTTTCTTT
TRBJ2-7	-	TRBV11-2	-	14	CASSLGPHMDEQYF	TGTGCCAGCAGCTTAGGCCCACATATGGACGAGCAGTACTTC
TRBJ2-6	-	TRBV29-1	-	15	CSVRTPRTGANVLTF	TGCAGCGTCCGGACACCGAGGACTGGGGCCAACGTCCTGACTTTC
TRBJ1-5	few	TRBV27	-	15	CASSRTIYSNQPQHF	TGTGCCAGCAGTAGGACCATATATAGCAATCAGCCCCAGCATTTT
TRBJ2-5	few	TRBV12-3/TRBV12-4	-	13	CASKAPGSETQYF	TGTGCCAGCAAAGCCCCGGGATCGGAGACCCAGTACTTC
TRBJ2-7	-	TRBV5-6	-	13	CASGLMSGGEQYF	TGTGCCAGCGGCTTAATGTCCGGGGGCGAGCAGTACTTC
TRBJ2-6	-	TRBV25-1	-	16	CASSEYRGSGANVLTF	TGTGCCAGCAGTGAATATCGAGGGTCTGGGGCCAACGTCCTGACTTTC
TRBJ1-5	few	TRBV20-1	-	16	CSAESGPRVGNQPQHF	TGCAGTGCCGAGTCAGGGCCTAGGGTGGGCAATCAGCCCCAGCATTTT
TRBJ2-3	-	TRBV30	TRBD2	14	CAWRKSGATDTQYF	TGTGCCTGGAGAAAAAGCGGGGCCACAGATACGCAGTATTTT
TRBJ2-2	many	TRBV27	-	15	CASSFMTGDTGELFF	TGTGCCAGCAGTTTCATGACAGGAGACACCGGGGAGCTGTTTTTT
TRBJ2-3	many	TRBV12-3/TRBV12-4	TRBD2	14	CASKLAGGTDTQYF	TGTGCCAGCAAACTAGCGGGAGGCACAGATACGCAGTATTTT
TRBJ2-3	-	TRBV9	-	17	CASSVGGTISHGDTQYF	TGTGCCAGCAGCGTAGGAGGGACGATTAGTCATGGAGATACGCAGTATTTT
TRBJ1-6	many	TRBV28	TRBD1	14	CASSLRQGWSPLHF	TGTGCCAGCAGTTTAAGACAGGGTTGGTCACCCCTCCACTTT
TRBJ2-3	many	TRBV29-1	-	17	CSVDWQRWVTSTDTQYF	TGCAGCGTGGACTGGCAGCGGTGGGTAACTAGCACAGATACGCAGTATTTT
TRBJ2-3	many	TRBV6-5	-	17	CASSYGFGVAGTDTQYF	TGTGCCAGCAGTTACGGATTTGGGGTAGCGGGCACAGATACGCAGTATTTT
TRBJ2-3	many	TRBV13	TRBD1	16	CASSSRQGAYTDTQYF	TGTGCCAGCAGCTCGAGACAGGGGGCGTACACAGATACGCAGTATTTT
TRBJ2-5	-	TRBV20-1	TRBD2	15	CSAGGLAGPQETQYF	TGCAGTGCAGGAGGACTAGCGGGACCCCAAGAGACCCAGTACTTC
TRBJ1-2	few	TRBV6-2/TRBV6-3	-	15	CASSYSGTTREGYTF	TGTGCCAGCAGTTACTCCGGGACGACTCGGGAAGGCTACACCTTC
TRBJ2-2	many	TRBV11-2	-	15	CASSSLVKGTGELFF	TGTGCCAGCAGCTCCCTTGTCAAGGGTACCGGGGAGCTGTTTTTT
TRBJ2-3	few	TRBV9	-	11	CASSAIDTQYF	TGTGCCAGCAGCGCTATAGATACGCAGTATTTT
TRBJ2-1	few	TRBV20-1	-	12	CSARARVYEQFF	TGCAGTGCTAGGGCTAGGGTGTATGAGCAGTTCTTC
TRBJ2-5	many	TRBV20-1	-	10	CSARGETQYF	TGCAGCGCCAGGGGAGAGACCCAGTACTTC
TRBJ2-3	many	TRBV3-1	TRBD2	16	CASSQDTPSGKDTQYF	TGTGCCAGCAGCCAAGATACTCCTAGCGGTAAAGATACGCAGTATTTT
TRBJ2-7	-	TRBV24-1	-	13	CATSGRESYEQYF	TGTGCCACCAGTGGCAGGGAAAGCTACGAGCAGTACTTC
TRBJ1-1	many	TRBV11-1	TRBD1	14	CASSLVPGGTEAFF	TGTGCCAGCAGCTTAGTCCCAGGGGGCACTGAAGCTTTCTTT
TRBJ2-3	few	TRBV5-4	-	15	CASSLAGSGGDTQYF	TGTGCCAGCAGCTTGGCGGGATCCGGCGGGGATACGCAGTATTTT
TRBJ1-5	many	TRBV6-1	TRBD1	14	CASSAGQYNQPQHF	TGTGCCAGCAGTGCGGGACAGTACAATCAGCCCCAGCATTTT
TRBJ2-3	-	TRBV30	-	16	CAWSPTALISTDTQYF	TGTGCCTGGAGTCCCACAGCCCTGATTAGCACAGATACGCAGTATTTT
TRBJ2-3	-	TRBV5-6	TRBD2	16	CASSLASGSYTDTQYF	TGTGCCAGCAGCTTGGCTAGCGGGAGTTACACAGATACGCAGTATTTT
TRBJ1-1	many	TRBV27	-	14	CASSLQGWGTEAFF	TGTGCCAGCAGTTTGCAGGGGTGGGGCACTGAAGCTTTCTTT
TRBJ2-3	many	TRBV29-1	-	12	CSTRQSVDTQYF	TGCAGCACACGGCAGTCTGTAGATACGCAGTATTTT
TRBJ2-7	many	TRBV18	-	14	CASSPPGSPTEQYF	TGTGCCAGCTCACCACCGGGATCTCCCACCGAGCAGTACTTC
TRBJ2-2	-	TRBV29-1	TRBD2	13	CSVSRLAGGELFF	TGCAGCGTTTCCCGACTAGCGGGAGGGGAGCTGTTTTTT
TRBJ1-4	-	TRBV28	-	12	CASTSPAEKLFF	TGTGCCAGCACCAGTCCGGCTGAAAAACTGTTTTTT
TRBJ1-2	-	TRBV2	TRBD1	14	CASSNRGHSYGYTF	TGTGCCAGTTCGAACAGGGGGCATAGCTATGGCTACACCTTC
TRBJ2-5	few	TRBV5-1	-	15	CASRRQGLTKETQYF	TGCGCCAGCAGGAGGCAGGGACTGACGAAAGAGACCCAGTACTTC
TRBJ2-7	-	TRBV29-1	-	13	CSVEESRVGEQYF	TGCAGCGTTGAAGAAAGCAGGGTTGGCGAGCAGTACTTC
TRBJ1-4	-	TRBV28	TRBD1	15	CASSFRDRANEKLFF	TGTGCCAGCAGTTTTAGGGACAGGGCTAATGAAAAACTGTTTTTT
TRBJ2-7	many	TRBV28	-	11	CASSLSPAVHF	TGTGCCAGCAGTTTATCCCCCGCCGTGCACTTC
TRBJ1-1	many	TRBV3-1	-	13	CASSRRTVTEAFF	TGTGCCAGCAGCCGCAGGACAGTCACTGAAGCTTTCTTT
TRBJ2-7	many	TRBV28	-	10	CARVGFEQYF	TGTGCTCGGGTGGGGTTCGAGCAGTACTTC
TRBJ1-3	-	TRBV29-1	-	14	CSVSPANSGNTIYF	TGCAGCGTTAGTCCAGCCAACTCTGGAAACACCATATATTTT
TRBJ2-5	many	TRBV28	TRBD2	17	CASSLIGSGGSEETQYF	TGTGCCAGCAGTTTAATCGGCTCCGGGGGGAGCGAAGAGACCCAGTACTTC
TRBJ2-1	many	TRBV11-2	-	13	CASSFGTNNEQFF	TGTGCCAGCAGCTTCGGGACAAACAATGAGCAGTTCTTC
TRBJ2-2	few	TRBV20-1	-	13	CSASGGNTGELFF	TGCAGTGCTAGCGGGGGGAACACCGGGGAGCTGTTTTTT
TRBJ2-1	many	TRBV13	TRBD2	16	CASIQTSASSYNEQFF	TGTGCCAGCATCCAGACTAGCGCGAGCTCCTACAATGAGCAGTTCTTC
TRBJ2-2	-	TRBV2	TRBD2	15	CASSPSGTNAGELFF	TGTGCCAGCAGTCCTAGCGGGACTAACGCCGGGGAGCTGTTTTTT
TRBJ1-3	-	TRBV13	-	13	CASSLNPSDTIYF	TGTGCCAGCAGCTTGAATCCCTCGGACACCATATATTTT
TRBJ2-1	few	TRBV28	TRBD1	16	CASSPTGQGYYNEQFF	TGTGCCAGCAGCCCAACCGGACAGGGCTACTACAATGAGCAGTTCTTC
TRBJ1-6	many	TRBV11-2	TRBD1	16	CASSPPGQALNSPLHF	TGTGCCAGCAGCCCACCTGGACAGGCGCTAAATTCACCCCTCCACTTT
TRBJ1-6	few	TRBV20-1	TRBD1	18	CSASQPLGTGGYNSPLHF	TGCAGTGCTAGTCAGCCCTTAGGGACAGGAGGCTATAATTCACCCCTCCACTTT
TRBJ2-7	-	TRBV28	TRBD1	16	CASSFYRGQNPYEQYF	TGTGCCAGCAGTTTTTACAGGGGGCAGAACCCCTACGAGCAGTACTTC
TRBJ2-5	few	TRBV5-6	TRBD2	16	CASSLDLAGIQETQYF	TGTGCCAGCAGCTTGGATCTAGCGGGGATCCAAGAGACCCAGTACTTC
TRBJ2-5	-	TRBV20-1	TRBD2	15	CSASGGLAGGETQYF	TGCAGTGCTTCCGGGGGACTAGCGGGAGGAGAGACCCAGTACTTC
TRBJ1-5	-	TRBV28	-	24	CASSSAGALSYEQYFGPGNQPQHF	-
TRBJ1-1	many	TRBV18	-	17	CASSPPRLPTENTEAFF	TGTGCCAGCTCACCCCCGAGATTACCGACAGAGAACACTGAAGCTTTCTTT
TRBJ2-7	many	TRBV7-9	TRBD1	16	CASSLTPGQGAYEQYF	TGTGCCAGCAGCTTGACCCCGGGACAGGGAGCCTACGAGCAGTACTTC
TRBJ2-1	many	TRBV6-2/TRBV6-3	-	13	CASRDGGAGEQFF	TGTGCCAGCAGGGACGGAGGCGCAGGTGAGCAGTTCTTC